These 25 T cell receptor beta chains share one sample of origin, sequenced in a study of blood T cell repertoires in COVID-19. The table came from immunoSEQ multiplex PCR; TCRdb's copy has only in-frame clones and leaves some out. The table lists fewer than 350,000 clones, 88% of them singletons. Sequencing was carried out using peripheral blood. These receptors were obtained from a young man with active or convalescent COVID-19.

This rearrangement joins TRBV5-5 to TRBJ1-5; the match to TRBD1 covers 7 bases. V gave up 2 bases and J gave up 4 bases; unmatched junction bases: 6. CDR3 size: 15 residues. The germline V gene encodes CDR1 SGHKS and CDR2 YYEKEE (reference sequence). The chain's CDR3 is CASSLRQGRNQPQHF. For the CDR3, the DNA is TGTGCCAGCAGCTTACGACAGGGTCGGAATCAGCCCCAGCATTTT.

J is TRBJ2-7 and V is TRBV5-6; TRBD1 matches at 10 bases. Germline CDR1 is SGHDT and CDR2 is YYEEEE. This CDR3 contains 13 residues. V was clipped by 5 bases and J by 1 base; unmatched bases: 0. This CDR3 reads CASRGQGSYEQYF. The DNA of the CDR3 is TGTGCCAGCAGGGGACAGGGGTCCTACGAGCAGTACTTC.

V usage is TRBV6-5 and J usage is TRBJ1-1; TRBD1 aligns across 9 bases. Germline V gene data show CDR1 as MNHEY and CDR2 as SVGAGI. CDR3 length: 16 amino acids. J lost 4 bases, V lost 0 bases, and 6 bases had no gene match. The CDR3 loop reads CASSYSDRGYRTEAFF. CDR3 DNA: TGTGCCAGCAGTTACTCCGACAGGGGGTACCGCACTGAAGCTTTCTTT.

This clone was seen once. V usage is TRBV4-1 and J usage is TRBJ2-3; 8 bases line up with TRBD2. Germline lookup yields CDR1 MGHRA and CDR2 YSYEKL. This CDR3 spans 14 amino acids. With 6 bases clipped from V and 5 bases from J, the junction kept 7 bases outside the gene matches. For the CDR3, the DNA is TGCGCCAGCAGGTTGATCGGGGGGGTAGATACGCAGTATTTT. Its protein is CASRLIGGVDTQYF.

J is TRBJ1-2 and V is TRBV12-5; 8 bases are a match to TRBD1. The germline CDR1 and CDR2 sequences are LGHNT and FRNRAP. The CDR3 consists of 14 residues. V was pared by 5 bases and J by 7 bases, with 9 bases of the junction left unmatched. Written as DNA, the CDR3 is TGTGCTAGTGGTCCCCCGGACAGGGACGGTGGCTACACCTTC. Its translation is CASGPPDRDGGYTF.

This clone was counted only a few times. The rearrangement links TRBV11-2 to TRBJ1-2; the match to TRBD1 covers 10 bases. There are 16 residues in the CDR3. The V gene's germline CDR1 is SGHAT and CDR2 FQNNGV. V trimming: 4 bases; J trimming: 3 bases; junction bases outside the gene matches: 8. CDR3 sequence (DNA): TGTGCCAGCAGCTCGCTTACAGGACAGGGGGACTATGGCTACACCTTC. It encodes CASSSLTGQGDYGYTF.

V is TRBV4-1 and J is TRBJ2-2; perhaps TRBD1 as D (5 bases). The CDR3 loop spans 12 amino acids. V lost 11 bases, J lost 5 bases, and 12 bases lay in between. Germline V gives CDR1 MGHRA, CDR2 YSYEKL. The CDR3, as DNA: TGCGCCGGACAAAAGGGGACCGGGGAGCTGTTTTTT. Translation gives CAGQKGTGELFF.

This sequence joins TRBV27 and TRBJ2-1; TRBD2 matches 8 bases. This CDR3 comprises 15 residues. V shed 6 bases, J shed 0 bases, and the junction held 4 bases outside the gene matches. Germline CDR1 MNHEY, CDR2 SMNVEV (reference sequence). CDR3 sequence reads: CASRSGGASYNEQFF. The CDR3 DNA follows: TGTGCCAGCAGGAGCGGGGGTGCCTCCTACAATGAGCAGTTCTTC.

The V gene is TRBV3-1 (or the pseudogene TRBV3-2), the J gene TRBJ2-7, with TRBD2 matching 11 bases. CDR3 length: 17 residues. Germline CDR1 and CDR2: LGHDT and YNNKEL (reference sequence). V lost 0 bases to trimming and J lost 2 bases; unmatched junction nucleotides: 6. The CDR3 sequence: CASSQEVASGGPYEQYF. CDR3 bases: TGTGCCAGCAGCCAAGAAGTAGCTAGCGGGGGGCCCTACGAGCAGTACTTC.

V is TRBV4-1 and J is TRBJ2-7, with 8 bases lining up with TRBD1. Looked up from germline, CDR1 is MGHRA and CDR2 is YSYEKL. The CDR3 length is 14 residues. Germline trimming cut 0 bases from V and 5 bases from J; bases unmatched to any gene: 3. The CDR3 here is CASSQDRGRDEQYF. The CDR3 DNA is TGCGCCAGCAGCCAAGACAGGGGGCGAGACGAGCAGTACTTC.

This chain joins TRBV11-2 and TRBJ1-1, with D hard to call. This CDR3 is 11 amino acids long. From germline, CDR1 is SGHAT and CDR2 FQNNGV. Trimming took off 5 bases at V and 7 bases at J, with 8 bases between the two ends. The CDR3 DNA follows: TGTGCCAGCAGCCCCAGAGGTGAAGCTTTCTTT. It specifies CASSPRGEAFF.

This sequence joins TRBV5-1 and TRBJ2-7, with 9 bases that match TRBD2. J was trimmed by 6 bases and V by 0 bases; bases with no gene match: 4. Germline V gene sequence: CDR1 SGHRS, CDR2 YFSETQ. The CDR3 loop spans 14 amino acids. The CDR3 is CASSLGGGAPEQYF. CDR3 sequence (DNA): TGCGCCAGCAGCTTGGGCGGGGGGGCCCCCGAGCAGTACTTC.

A word on this clone: The sample carries other DNA sequences with the same CDR3. The chain joins TRBV6-1 to TRBJ1-2, with D perhaps TRBD1 (6 bases). The CDR3 covers 14 residues. Trimming removed 0 bases at V and 8 bases at J, with 13 bases between. Germline CDR1 reads MNHNS; CDR2 reads SASEGT. CDR3 loop: CASSEAGQGSGYTF. As DNA, the CDR3 is TGTGCCAGCAGTGAAGCAGGCCAGGGGTCGGGCTACACCTTC.

The chain joins TRBV11-2 to TRBJ1-4; D might be TRBD1 (5 bases). This CDR3 comprises 15 residues. Germline V gives CDR1 SGHAT, CDR2 FQNNGV. With 4 bases removed from V and 4 bases from J, the gap between germline ends came to 13 bases. CDR3 coding DNA: TGTGCCAGCAGCTCAAGACAGCTAAGTAATGAAAAACTGTTTTTT. Protein: CASSSRQLSNEKLFF.

This chain links TRBV11-3 with TRBJ2-2, with 8 bases lining up with TRBD2. This CDR3 contains 13 residues. V shed 4 bases, J shed 6 bases, and the junction held 1 base outside the gene matches. Germline CDR1 and CDR2: SGHNT and YENEEA. CDR3 coding DNA: TGTGCCAGCAGCTACGGGGGGGCCGGGGAGCTGTTTTTT. As protein: CASSYGGAGELFF. Full variable domain (rest looked up from reference TRBV11-3 and TRBJ2-2): EAGVVQSPRYKIIEKKQPVAFWCNPISGHNTLYWYLQNLGQGPELLIRYENEEAVDDSQLPKDRFSAERLKGVDSTLKIQPAELGDSAVYLCASSYGGAGELFFGEGSRLTVL.

The CDR3 sequence is CASSLEGAGYGYTF. The CDR3 nucleotides read TGTGCCAGCAGCTTAGAGGGGGCTGGGTATGGCTACACCTTC. The V call is TRBV11-2, the J call TRBJ1-2, with a tentative D call TRBD1 (6 bases). This CDR3 spans 14 amino acids. Trimming took 0 bases from V and 5 from J, leaving 10 bases between them. Germline-derived CDR1 and CDR2 are SGHAT and FQNNGV.

The sample holds one count of this clone. The V gene is TRBV2, the J gene TRBJ1-1, with D uncertain. CDR1 SNHLY and CDR2 FYNNEI come from the germline V gene. V was shortened by 4 bases and J by 0 bases, with 6 bases between the two germline ends. The CDR3 length is 13 residues. The CDR3 sequence: CASSVKMNTEAFF. As DNA, the CDR3 is TGTGCCAGCAGTGTCAAAATGAACACTGAAGCTTTCTTT.

The chain has TRBV9 and TRBJ1-2; D is unclear. Trimming took off 4 bases at V and 8 bases at J, with 18 bases between the two ends. CDR1 and CDR2 from the germline V gene are SGDLS and YYNGEE. The length of the CDR3 is 14 residues. For the CDR3, the DNA is TGTGCCAGCAGCCCGGCGGACGCGCCGGGAGGCTACACCTTC. Its translation: CASSPADAPGGYTF.

The J gene is TRBJ1-2, the V gene TRBV4-3; D is perhaps TRBD1 (5 bases). The CDR3 sequence is 13 residues long. Germline CDR1 LGHNA, CDR2 YSLEER. The germline V and J ends were trimmed by 0 bases and 10 bases, with 12 bases remaining between them. The CDR3 DNA reads as TGCGCCAGCAGCCAAGATAGGAGGGGTTCCTACACCTTC. Protein: CASSQDRRGSYTF.

The V call is TRBV10-1, the J call TRBJ1-3; D is unclear. This CDR3 spans 13 amino acids. V was pared by 5 bases and J by 2 bases, with 7 bases between. Looked up from germline, CDR1 is WNHNN and CDR2 is SYGVQD (reference sequence). CDR3 sequence reads: CASSRETGNTIYF. CDR3 coding DNA: TGCGCCAGCAGTCGGGAGACTGGAAACACCATATATTTT.

CDR3 region: CASSSGVGTGDYNEQFF. Here the CDR3 DNA reads TGCGCCAGCAGCTCTGGGGTCGGGACAGGGGACTACAATGAGCAGTTCTTC. V gene TRBV5-1 combines with J gene TRBJ2-1; the match to TRBD1 covers 10 bases. CDR3 size: 17 residues. V was clipped by 3 bases and J by 3 bases; unmatched bases: 9. CDR1 and CDR2 from the germline V gene are SGHRS and YFSETQ.

Turning to this clone: This same CDR3 is encoded by further DNA sequences in the sample. The chain has TRBV27 and TRBJ1-1; a possible D gene is TRBD1 (5 bases). From germline, CDR1 is MNHEY and CDR2 SMNVEV (reference sequence). The germline V and J ends were trimmed by 2 bases and 1 base, with 8 bases remaining between them. The CDR3 has 14 residues. CDR3 sequence (DNA): TGTGCCAGCAGTTTACTCCAGGGGAACACTGAAGCTTTCTTT. Its protein product is CASSLLQGNTEAFF.

This clone was seen many times. Different DNA sequences within this sample yield the same CDR3. The J gene is TRBJ2-5, the V gene TRBV12-3 or TRBV12-4, with D hard to call. V was cut by 5 bases and J by 5 bases, with 9 bases left in between. This CDR3 is 12 amino acids long. This chain's CDR3 is CASSLTSETQYF. For the CDR3, the DNA is TGTGCCAGCAGTCTGACTTCGGAGACCCAGTACTTC.

The chain carries TRBV6-2 or TRBV6-3 and TRBJ1-5, with D possibly matching TRBD1 (6 bases). Germline values: CDR1 MNHEY, CDR2 SVGEGT. This CDR3 is built from 15 residues. The V gene lost 4 bases and the J gene lost 2 bases, with 12 bases spanning the gap. Written as DNA, the CDR3 is TGTGCCAGCAGTTCATACAGGGTGCGCAATCAGCCCCAGCATTTT. It encodes CASSSYRVRNQPQHF.

The chain joins TRBV27 to TRBJ2-7, with a tentative D call TRBD1 (6 bases). Germline V gene data show CDR1 as MNHEY and CDR2 as SMNVEV (reference sequence). The CDR3 loop spans 17 amino acids. V was pared by 5 bases and J by 4 bases, with 24 bases between. CDR3 in amino acids: CASSALRTVRVPYEQYF. The CDR3 DNA sequence: TGTGCCAGCAGTGCTTTAAGGACAGTCCGAGTTCCTTACGAGCAGTACTTC.